The clone carrying this T cell receptor (beta chain) was counted at least ten times. Its antigen is undetermined. This CDR3 has 13 amino acids. Germline V gene data show CDR1 as MNHEY and CDR2 as SVGEGT. V gave up 7 bases and J gave up 4 bases, with 8 bases separating them. The entry originates in a study of T-cell memory formation after mild COVID-19. Study-wide points: Later expanders leaned toward CD4+, whereas clones contracting from day 15 to 85 were balanced CD4/CD8.

Amplification by 5'RACE using constant-segment primers produced TCR alpha and TCR beta cDNA libraries that carried sample barcodes and UMIs. TCRdb reanalysed the 5' RACE reads using MiXCR and keeps one entry per CDR3 protein. Of tens of thousands of distinct CDR3 sequences listed, about 14% are singletons. The chain recombines TRBV6-2 or TRBV6-3 with TRBJ2-6; D not resolved. The sample was PBMCs or a T cell subset sorted from them (not recorded which). The sequence derives from a man aged 18 to 29 who had mild COVID-19 (a few samples of this study predate the infection). Cell type and time point are not known. The CDR3 bases are TGTGCCAGCACCGGAGCAGGGGCCAACGTCCTGACTTTC. It codes for CASTGAGANVLTF.